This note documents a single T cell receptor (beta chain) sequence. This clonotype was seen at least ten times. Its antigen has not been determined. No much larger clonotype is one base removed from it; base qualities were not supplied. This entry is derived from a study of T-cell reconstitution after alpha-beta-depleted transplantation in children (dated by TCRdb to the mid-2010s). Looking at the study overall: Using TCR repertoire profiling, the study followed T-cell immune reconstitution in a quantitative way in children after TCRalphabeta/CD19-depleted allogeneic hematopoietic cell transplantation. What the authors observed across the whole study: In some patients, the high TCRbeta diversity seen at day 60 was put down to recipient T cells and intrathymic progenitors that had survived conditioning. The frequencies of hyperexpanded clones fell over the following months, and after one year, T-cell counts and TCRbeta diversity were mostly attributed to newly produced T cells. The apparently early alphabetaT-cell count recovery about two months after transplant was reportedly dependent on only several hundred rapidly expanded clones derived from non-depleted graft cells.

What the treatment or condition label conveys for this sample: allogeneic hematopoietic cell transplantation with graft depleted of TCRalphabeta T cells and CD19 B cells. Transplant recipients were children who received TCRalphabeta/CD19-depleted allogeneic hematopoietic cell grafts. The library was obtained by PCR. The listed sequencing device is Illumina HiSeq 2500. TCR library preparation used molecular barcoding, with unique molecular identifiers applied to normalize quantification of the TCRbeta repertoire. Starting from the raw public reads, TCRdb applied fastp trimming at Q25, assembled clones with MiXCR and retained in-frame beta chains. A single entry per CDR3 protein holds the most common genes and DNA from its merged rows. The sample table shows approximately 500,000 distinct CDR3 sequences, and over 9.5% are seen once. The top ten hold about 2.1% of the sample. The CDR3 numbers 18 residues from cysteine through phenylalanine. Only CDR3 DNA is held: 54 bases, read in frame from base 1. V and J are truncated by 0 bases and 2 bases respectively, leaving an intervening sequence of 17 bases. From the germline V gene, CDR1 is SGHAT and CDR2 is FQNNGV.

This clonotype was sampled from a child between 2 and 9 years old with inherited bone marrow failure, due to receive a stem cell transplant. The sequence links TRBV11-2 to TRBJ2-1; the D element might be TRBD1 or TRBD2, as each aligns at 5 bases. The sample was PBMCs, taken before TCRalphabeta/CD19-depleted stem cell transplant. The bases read TGTGCCAGCAGCTTAGAAGGCCCCTGGCAGGGACCCTACAATGAGCAGTTCTTC. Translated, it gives CASSLEGPWQGPYNEQFF.